This T cell receptor beta chain was recorded in a study of T cell repertoires in cytomegalovirus infection. On the study more broadly: CMV infection and matching HLA type were both indicated by public TCR beta signatures.

This clonotype showed up just a few times. The germline CDR1 and CDR2 sequences are SQVTM and ANQGSEA. The CDR3 totals 13 residues. V lost 5 bases to trimming and J lost 2 bases; unmatched junction nucleotides: 4. Each CDR3 protein is one row after TCRdb ran MiXCR on the reads. The top ten clones hold 20% to 25% of a sample with roughly 180,000 distinct CDR3 sequences, about a sixth of them seen once. This receptor was identified in a human donor in good health (CMV status not recorded). Some clones in this sample may be carry-over from other donors' samples. Sequencing input: CD8+ T cells from PBMCs. J is TRBJ2-3 and V is TRBV29-1; 7 nucleotides line up with TRBD1. In DNA, the CDR3 is TGCAGCGTTTGGGGACAGAACACAGATACGCAGTATTTT. Protein sequence: CSVWGQNTDTQYF.